This TCR beta chain originates from a study of CD8+ T cells in alopecia areata. Study-level background: Administration of oral tofacitinib to treated patients was at 5 to 10 mg twice daily.

The V gene end was trimmed by 5 bases and the J gene end by 5 bases; junction bases not matched to a gene: 12. The CDR3 spans 16 residues. The germline V gene has CDR1 MNHEY and CDR2 SMNVEV (reference sequence). It was cDNA, reverse transcribed from extracted RNA, that served as the sequencing template. The assay was immunoSEQ multiplex PCR, and TCRdb's table has in-frame clones only and misses some. The repertoire holds approximately 140,000 clones, with over 80% as singletons. Peripheral blood and lesional scalp punch biopsies came from alopecia areata patients. The V and J genes are TRBV27 and TRBJ2-3, with TRBD1 identical over 8 bases. The receptor was derived from a human donor with alopecia areata. The sequences come from CD8+ T cells sorted from blood, collected at week 0. The CDR3 bases are TGTGCCAGCAGTCCATTACCTGGACAGGGAAAAGATACGCAGTATTTT. Its translation is CASSPLPGQGKDTQYF.